One sample yielded the 22 T cell receptor beta chains listed below, sequenced in a study of shared clonotypes between healthy human individuals. Sequenced by immunoSEQ multiplex PCR; TCRdb stores in-frame clones only, minus some. The profile covers 730,000 or so clones, with about two thirds appearing a single time and approximately 2% taken by the ten largest. What was sequenced was memory CD4+ T cells sorted from blood. Regarding subset: CD45RA-negative fraction. These receptors came from a young woman in good health.

The chain recombines TRBV5-1 with TRBJ2-2, with 7 positions matching TRBD2. The germline CDR1 and CDR2 sequences are SGHRS and YFSETQ. Losses at the gene ends were 3 bases for V and 4 bases for J; bases not matched to a gene: 15. The CDR3 totals 18 residues. CDR3 region: CASSSLWGWRESTGELFF. As DNA, the CDR3 is TGCGCCAGCAGCTCCCTTTGGGGGTGGCGGGAGAGCACCGGGGAGCTGTTTTTT.

The chain carries TRBV19 and TRBJ2-5; TRBD1 matches 12 bases. The length of the CDR3 is 15 residues. Looked up from germline, CDR1 is LNHDA and CDR2 is SQIVND (reference sequence). Trimming cost V 5 bases and J 5 bases; bases outside gene matches: 6. The CDR3 sequence: CASSLGQGAAETQYF. The DNA of the CDR3 is TGTGCCAGTAGTCTGGGACAGGGGGCGGCTGAGACCCAGTACTTC.

This clone has a single count. Germline and junction disagree at one end, which may indicate a read error. V usage is TRBV28 and J usage is TRBJ1-4; D is undetermined. Germline CDR1 MDHEN, CDR2 SYDVKM. There are 11 residues in the CDR3. The CDR3 nucleotides read TGTGCCGGCAGTTTGATGAAAAAACTGTTTTTT. Protein product: CAGSLMKKLFF.

The chain employs TRBV27 and TRBJ2-7; D is ambiguous. The V end lost 6 bases, the J end lost 5 bases, and 8 bases lay between the germline ends. The CDR3 extends over 11 amino acids. The germline V gene has CDR1 MNHEY and CDR2 SMNVEV (reference sequence). The DNA of the CDR3 is TGTGCCAGCAGCAAAGGCCACGAGCAGTACTTC. This encodes CASSKGHEQYF.

The chain is built from TRBV4-1 and TRBJ1-5; 9 bases map to TRBD1. The CDR3 is 15 residues long. J gave up 2 bases and V 1 base, and 0 bases lay outside the gene matches. CDR1 is MGHRA and CDR2 is YSYEKL in the germline V gene. The CDR3 coding sequence is TGCGCCAGCAGCCAAGGGACAGGGGGCAATCAGCCCCAGCATTTT. It encodes CASSQGTGGNQPQHF.

This clone was detected only a few times. The chain couples TRBV27 to TRBJ2-7, with 8 nucleotides matching TRBD2. Trimming removed 5 bases from V and 7 bases from J; junction bases left unmatched: 10. The CDR3 covers 14 residues. Germline V gene sequence: CDR1 MNHEY, CDR2 SMNVEV (reference sequence). The CDR3 here is CASSTGLDFQEQYF. The CDR3 coding sequence is TGTGCCAGCAGTACGGGACTAGATTTTCAAGAGCAGTACTTC.

This rearrangement joins TRBV7-2 to TRBJ2-3; 10 positions agree with TRBD2. The length of the CDR3 is 16 residues. Germline CDR1 and CDR2: SGHTA and FQGNSA. V shed 4 bases and J 4 bases; nucleotides not matched to a gene: 8. CDR3 coding DNA: TGTGCCAGCAGCTCGAGCGGGAGGGTGATTGCAGATACGCAGTATTTT. Translation: CASSSSGRVIADTQYF.

This clone was seen a single time. V and J are TRBV2 and TRBJ2-5; 8 nucleotides match TRBD2. The trim removed 11 bases at V and 1 base at J, leaving 3 bases unmatched. There are 12 residues in the CDR3. Germline CDR1 and CDR2: SNHLY and FYNNEI. The CDR3 region has the DNA TGTGCCGGTACTAGCGGCCAAGAGACCCAGTACTTC. It specifies CAGTSGQETQYF.

The chain uses TRBV7-9 and TRBJ2-5; D uncertain. CDR1 SEHNR and CDR2 FQNEAQ come from the germline V gene (reference sequence). The V end was cut by 7 bases, the J end by 5 bases, with 17 bases between. This CDR3 comprises 14 residues. This CDR3 is CASIPVETSETQYF. DNA of the CDR3: TGTGCCAGCATCCCGGTCGAGACGTCGGAGACCCAGTACTTC. The full variable domain, its missing parts supplied by reference TRBV7-9 and TRBJ2-5, is DTGVSQNPRHKITKRGQNVTFRCDPISEHNRLYWYRQTLGQGPEFLTYFQNEAQLEKSRLLSDRFSAERPKGSFSTLEIQRTEQGDSAMYLCASIPVETSETQYFGPGTRLLVL.

For this clone: Other nucleotide sequences in the sample specify the same CDR3. The chain employs TRBV27 and TRBJ2-3, with TRBD1 matching 10 bases. This CDR3 spans 13 amino acids. CDR1 is MNHEY, CDR2 SMNVEV, per germline (reference sequence). V lost 8 bases to trimming and J lost 4 bases; unmatched junction nucleotides: 3. CDR3 protein: CASRGQGADTQYF. In nucleotides, the CDR3 is TGTGCCAGCCGCGGACAGGGGGCAGATACGCAGTATTTT.

The CDR3 here is CASSFPSGSDTQYF. The CDR3 DNA reads TGCGCCAGCAGCTTTCCTAGCGGATCGGATACGCAGTATTTT. The chain recombines TRBV5-1 with TRBJ2-3, with 7 bases fitting TRBD2. This CDR3 spans 14 amino acids. Germline V gene data show CDR1 as SGHRS and CDR2 as YFSETQ. V was pared by 2 bases and J by 6 bases, with 6 bases of the junction left unmatched.

The gene calls are TRBV27 and TRBJ2-3, with unresolved D. Per germline, CDR1 MNHEY and CDR2 SMNVEV (reference sequence). V lost 0 bases, J lost 2 bases, and 9 bases lay in between. The CDR3 spans 15 residues. The CDR3 bases are TGTGCCAGCAGTTTATCGTACCAGATCACAGATACGCAGTATTTT. Amino acid sequence: CASSLSYQITDTQYF.

This clone was recorded at least ten times. The V call is TRBV9, the J call TRBJ2-2, with D possibly TRBD2 on 7 matching bases. The germline V gene has CDR1 SGDLS and CDR2 YYNGEE. The CDR3 is 17 amino acids. Trimming took 4 bases from V and 4 from J, leaving 20 bases between them. The CDR3 loop reads CASSPSLAGAGTGELFF. The CDR3 DNA reads TGTGCCAGCAGCCCCTCCCTGGCGGGGGCGGGCACCGGGGAGCTGTTTTTT.

The CDR3 here is CASTPGVTPRGETQYF. Here the CDR3 DNA reads TGTGCCAGCACCCCAGGGGTGACCCCACGGGGGGAGACCCAGTACTTC. The genes are TRBV7-8 and TRBJ2-5; D possibly matches TRBD1 or TRBD2 (6 bases each). In germline, CDR1 is SGHVS, CDR2 FQNEAQ. This CDR3 has 16 residues. The V and J ends lost 7 bases and 5 bases respectively, with 23 bases between them.

J is TRBJ1-4 and V is TRBV6-1; D unresolved. V dropped 2 bases and J dropped 8 bases, with 6 bases sitting between them. CDR3 size: 12 residues. Germline values: CDR1 MNHNS, CDR2 SASEGT. DNA of the CDR3: TGTGCCAGCAGTGAACACGGCGAAAAACTGTTTTTT. Amino acids: CASSEHGEKLFF.

The chain is built from TRBV27 and TRBJ2-7, with TRBD2 matching 8 bases. The junction had 13 bases not matched to a gene; V was cut back by 2 bases and J by 1 base. In germline, CDR1 is MNHEY, CDR2 SMNVEV (reference sequence). The CDR3 loop spans 18 amino acids. CDR3 sequence: CASSLGVSGEVGSYEQYF. As DNA, the CDR3 is TGTGCCAGCAGTTTAGGCGTTAGCGGGGAGGTAGGGTCCTACGAGCAGTACTTC.

This clone was observed a handful of times. This chain links TRBV5-1 with TRBJ2-3, with a possible D match to TRBD1 (6 bases). Germline V gene sequence: CDR1 SGHRS, CDR2 YFSETQ. Trimming cost V 1 base and J 2 bases, with 14 bases left between them. The length of the CDR3 is 16 residues. The CDR3 sequence: CASSLRGYPNTDTQYF. The CDR3, as DNA: TGCGCCAGCAGCTTGAGGGGGTACCCAAACACAGATACGCAGTATTTT.

The chain is built from TRBV6-5 and TRBJ2-1; the match to TRBD2 covers 8 bases. Germline V CDR1 and CDR2: MNHEY, SVGAGI. The CDR3 totals 15 residues. V shed 3 bases, J shed 7 bases, and the junction held 8 bases outside the gene matches. In DNA form, the CDR3 reads TGTGCCAGCAGTTATATAACGGGAGGGGGGAATGAGCAGTTCTTC. Translating gives CASSYITGGGNEQFF.

This clone appeared a few times. This sequence joins TRBV2 and TRBJ2-5, with D possibly matching TRBD2 (5 bases). Trimming pared 7 bases from V and 5 bases from J, leaving 23 bases between. Germline V lookup: CDR1 SNHLY, CDR2 FYNNEI. This CDR3 has 16 residues. In DNA form, the CDR3 reads TGTGCCAGCACGCCCTCGGGATCACCCGAAATGGAGACCCAGTACTTC. Its translation: CASTPSGSPEMETQYF.

The V gene is TRBV27, the J gene TRBJ1-5, with a possible D match to TRBD1 (5 bases). The germline CDR1 and CDR2 sequences are MNHEY and SMNVEV (reference sequence). V lost 2 bases, J lost 1 base, and 9 bases lay in between. The CDR3 spans 15 residues. This CDR3 reads CASSLGGDSNQPQHF. The CDR3 region has the DNA TGTGCCAGCAGTTTAGGGGGGGACAGCAATCAGCCCCAGCATTTT.

The chain uses TRBV5-4 and TRBJ2-7; 8 nucleotides match TRBD2. Germline assignment: CDR1 SGHNT and CDR2 YYREEE (reference sequence). This CDR3 is built from 15 residues. The ends lost 3 bases at V and 3 bases at J; junction bases unmatched: 8. Here the CDR3 DNA reads TGTGCCAGCAGCTGGGCCGGAGCGGGAGTCTACGAGCAGTACTTC. Its protein is CASSWAGAGVYEQYF.

The CDR3 loop is CSVEIGPYNEQFF. As DNA, the CDR3 is TGCAGCGTTGAGATTGGACCGTACAATGAGCAGTTCTTC. This sequence joins TRBV29-1 and TRBJ2-1; D remains ambiguous. V lost 3 bases and J lost 4, with 10 bases in between. Germline V gene sequence: CDR1 SQVTM, CDR2 ANQGSEA. This CDR3 spans 13 amino acids.